Listed below are T cell receptor beta chains from one sample, sequenced in a study of regulatory T cells in long-lasting Graves disease. TCRdb recomputed calls from the multiplex PCR reads with MiXCR, one row per CDR3 protein. Of over 350,000 distinct CDR3 sequences listed, 12% to 15% are singletons. A further study also used this sample, focusing on T cells in Graves' hyperthyroidism and ophthalmopathy.

Sequenced here: peripheral blood mononuclear cells (PBMCs), sampled at new diagnosis, from a patient treated with antithyroid drugs. All receptors derive from a woman aged 50 to 60 with Graves disease. CDR3s include the opening cysteine and the closing phenylalanine or tryptophan. A D gene is named only where the DNA matches it firmly. Clone sizes are given selectively: once, few, many, or a class where the clone is expanded.

J gene	clone size	V gene	D gene	CDR3 DNA	CDR3 protein
TRBJ2-2	few	TRBV19	NA	TGTGCCAGTAGTATGGGGTTGCGCACCGGGGAGCTGTTTTTT	CASSMGLRTGELFF
TRBJ1-3	NA	TRBV6-1	NA	TGTGCCAGCAGAAGGACGGCAACTGGAAACACCATATATTTT	CASRRTATGNTIYF
TRBJ1-5	many	TRBV28	NA	TGTGCCAGCAACACTGACGGTAGCAATCAGCCCCAGCATTTT	CASNTDGSNQPQHF
TRBJ1-1	many	TRBV19	NA	TGTGCCAGTAGTATCGGGATGAACACTGAAGCTTTCTTT	CASSIGMNTEAFF
TRBJ2-1	many	TRBV27	NA	TGTGCCAGCAGTTTAGAAGGGGGGTACAATGAGCAGTTCTTC	CASSLEGGYNEQFF
TRBJ2-5	NA	TRBV28	TRBD1	TGTGCCAGCAGTTTATCGGGCAGGGGGCCTTGGAAGACCCAGTACTTC	CASSLSGRGPWKTQYF
TRBJ2-1	many	TRBV11-2	NA	TGTGCCAGCAGCTTAGGTGGTAGCTCCGGGGAGCAGTTCTTC	CASSLGGSSGEQFF
TRBJ1-5	few	TRBV5-1	NA	TGCGCCAGCAGCTTGGAGGGTGGGGCTAATCAGCCCCAGCACTTT	CASSLEGGANQPQHF
TRBJ2-1	many	TRBV5-6	NA	TGTGCCAGCAGCTCCCCCCAGGGTCAGCAGTTCTTC	CASSSPQGQQFF
TRBJ2-5	many	TRBV9	NA	TGTGCCAGCAGCGTAGGGTCCGGGACCCAAGAGACCCAGTACTTC	CASSVGSGTQETQYF
TRBJ2-2	few	TRBV19	NA	TGTGCCAGTAGTGGGGGACACCACCCCGCCGGGGAGCTGTTTTTT	CASSGGHHPAGELFF
TRBJ1-5	many	TRBV2	NA	TGTGCCAGCAGGCTCGACAATCAGCCCCAGCATTTT	CASRLDNQPQHF
TRBJ2-3	NA	TRBV30	NA	TGTGCCTGGAGTGTGCTAGTCGGTGGGTCCACAGATACGCAGTATTTT	CAWSVLVGGSTDTQYF
TRBJ2-5	many	TRBV11-2	NA	TGTGCCAGCAGCTTAGTCTTCAGCCAAGAGACCCAGTACTTC	CASSLVFSQETQYF
TRBJ2-3	many	TRBV5-6	NA	TGTGCCAGCAGCTTGGTTTCGGACTCCCAGAGCACAGATACGCAGTATTTT	CASSLVSDSQSTDTQYF
TRBJ2-6	few	TRBV7-8	NA	TGTGCCAGCAGCAAGTCTTTAACTTCTGGGGCCAACGTCCTGACTTTC	CASSKSLTSGANVLTF
TRBJ1-1	many	TRBV29-1	NA	TGCAGCGTTGAGGGGTCTTTGCCGAACACTGAAGCTTTCTTT	CSVEGSLPNTEAFF
TRBJ2-3	many	TRBV5-1	TRBD2	TGCGCCAGCAGCCTGACTAGCGGGAGAGAGGATACGCAGTATTTT	CASSLTSGREDTQYF
TRBJ2-2	NA	TRBV5-5	TRBD2	TGTGCCAGCAGCGTATTTTTCAGCGGGAGAGTAACCGGGGAGCTGTTTTTT	CASSVFFSGRVTGELFF
TRBJ2-2	NA	TRBV6-2/TRBV6-3	NA	TGTGCCAGCAGCGAACTAGCCACTAAATACACCTACACCGGGGAGCTGTTTTTT	CASSELATKYTYTGELFF
TRBJ2-3	many	TRBV25-1	TRBD2	TGTGCCAGCAGTGAGGGGATCGGACTAGCGGCGACAGATACGCAGTATTTT	CASSEGIGLAATDTQYF
TRBJ2-1	many	TRBV7-3	TRBD2	TGTGCCAGCAGCATCCTAGCGGGATACTACAATGAGCAGTTCTTC	CASSILAGYYNEQFF
TRBJ2-1	many	TRBV28	TRBD2	TGTGCCAGCAGCCGAAGGTGGCGGGAGAGATTGGATGAGCAGTTCTTC	CASSRRWRERLDEQFF
TRBJ2-2	NA	TRBV7-3	TRBD1	TGTGCCAGCAGCTTAAGTATGACAGGGTTCGCGAACACCGGGGAGCTGTTTTTT	CASSLSMTGFANTGELFF
TRBJ1-2	many	TRBV6-2/TRBV6-3	NA	TGTGCCAGCAGTTACCCGGGTGGCTACACCTTC	CASSYPGGYTF
TRBJ2-2	many	TRBV28	NA	TGTGCCAGCAGTTTAGGGACCGGGGAGCTGTTTTTT	CASSLGTGELFF
TRBJ2-5	few	TRBV5-1	NA	TGTGCCAGCAGCTGGGGGGCCCGGGGGGAGACCCAGTACTTC	CASSWGARGETQYF
TRBJ2-1	many	TRBV11-2	TRBD1	TGTGCCAGCAGACAGACAGGGAGCTCCTACAATGAGCAGTTCTTC	CASRQTGSSYNEQFF
TRBJ1-2	many	TRBV7-9	TRBD1	TGTGCCAGCAGCCAGGACAGGGGGCACTCTGGCTACACCTTC	CASSQDRGHSGYTF